Listed here is a single TCR beta chain. No antigen is known for it. The data were obtained in a study of beta chain features in type 1 diabetes. Study observations and caveats: High TCR expression in some cells could lead to their over-representation in cDNA sequencing. For patients, the naive, central memory and Treg TCRB repertoires appeared more alike than for healthy donors.

The germline V gene has CDR1 LGHNA and CDR2 YNFKEQ. V was pared by 4 bases and J by 5 bases, with 12 bases between. The CDR3 loop spans 14 amino acids. CD4+ cells of the naive, central memory, regulatory and stem cell-like memory types were sorted via CD45RO/CCR7/CD25/CD127/CD95/CD27. Sequenced material consisted of expressed TCRB transcripts (all of the isolated RNA was reverse transcribed). Regulatory, naive and central memory T cell samples averaged around 3.5 million reads. The method was immunoSEQ multiplex PCR; TCRdb's version includes in-frame clones alone and lacks a portion of them. Of about 930,000 clones listed, 17% are singletons.

This receptor was obtained from a woman between 18 and 29 years old in good health. Material for sequencing was naive CD4+ T cells from blood. This rearrangement joins TRBV4-2 to TRBJ2-1; maybe TRBD2 (6 bases). Here the CDR3 DNA reads TGTGCCAGCAGCCCGGGGGTCATCGACAATGAGCAGTTCTTC. Amino acids: CASSPGVIDNEQFF.